This T cell receptor (beta chain) emerged from a study of T-cell reconstitution after alpha-beta-depleted transplantation in children. Whole-study results and caveats: Some patients owed their high day-60 TCRbeta diversity to surviving recipient T cells and thymic progenitors. The authors attributed T-cell counts and diversity one year after transplant mostly to newly produced T cells. The study reportedly traced alpha-beta T cells about two months after transplant to several hundred expanded graft clones.

Unique molecular identifiers were incorporated when the TCRbeta library was constructed. TCRdb passed the PCR reads through MiXCR, listing each CDR3 protein once. The sample consists of some 300,000 distinct CDR3 sequences, around 10% of them appearing once. This clonotype has just a few counts. Antigen specificity is unknown. Per germline, CDR1 SGHVS and CDR2 FNYEAQ. The germline V and J ends were trimmed by 7 bases and 0 bases, with 6 bases remaining between them. The CDR3 loop spans 13 amino acids. The TCR was taken from a boy younger than two with acute myeloid leukemia, due to receive a stem cell transplant. This chain links TRBV7-6 with TRBJ2-2; D is undetermined. The specimen comprised PBMCs, sampled before TCRalphabeta/CD19-depleted stem cell transplant. DNA of the CDR3: TGTGCCAGCACGCACGCGAACACCGGGGAGCTGTTTTTT. It yields the protein CASTHANTGELFF.